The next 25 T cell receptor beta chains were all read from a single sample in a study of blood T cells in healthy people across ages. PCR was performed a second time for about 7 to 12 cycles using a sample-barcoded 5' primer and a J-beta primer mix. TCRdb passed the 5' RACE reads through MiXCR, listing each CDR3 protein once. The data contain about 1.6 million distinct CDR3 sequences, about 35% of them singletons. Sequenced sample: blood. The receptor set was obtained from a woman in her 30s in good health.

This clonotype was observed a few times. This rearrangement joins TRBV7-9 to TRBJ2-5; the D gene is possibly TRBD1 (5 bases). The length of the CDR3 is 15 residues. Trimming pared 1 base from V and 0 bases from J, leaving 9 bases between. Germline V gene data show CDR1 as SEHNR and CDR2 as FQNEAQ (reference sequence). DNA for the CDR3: TGTGCCAGCAGCTTAGAAAGGGGCTACCAAGAGACCCAGTACTTC. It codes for CASSLERGYQETQYF.

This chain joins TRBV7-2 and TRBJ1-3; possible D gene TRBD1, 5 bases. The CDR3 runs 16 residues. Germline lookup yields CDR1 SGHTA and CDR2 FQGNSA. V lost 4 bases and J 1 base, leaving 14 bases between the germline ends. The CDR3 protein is CASSSSPGGSGNTIYF. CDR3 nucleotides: TGTGCCAGCAGCTCCTCCCCGGGGGGTTCTGGAAACACCATATATTTT. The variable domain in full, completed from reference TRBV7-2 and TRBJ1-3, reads GAGVSQSPSNKVTEKGKDVELRCDPISGHTALYWYRQSLGQGLEFLIYFQGNSAPDKSGLPSDRFSAERTGGSVSTLTIQRTQQEDSAVYLCASSSSPGGSGNTIYFGEGSWLTVV.

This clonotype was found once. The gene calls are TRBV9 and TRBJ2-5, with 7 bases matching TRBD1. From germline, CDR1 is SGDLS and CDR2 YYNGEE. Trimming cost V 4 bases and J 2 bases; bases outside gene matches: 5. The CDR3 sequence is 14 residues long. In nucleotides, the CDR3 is TGTGCCAGCAGCATGGGCAGGGGGCAAGAGACCCAGTACTTC. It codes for CASSMGRGQETQYF. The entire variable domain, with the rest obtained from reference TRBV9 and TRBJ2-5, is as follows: DSGVTQTPKHLITATGQRVTLRCSPRSGDLSVYWYQQSLDQGLQFLIQYYNGEERAKGNILERFSAQQFPDLHSELNLSSLELGDSALYFCASSMGRGQETQYFGPGTRLLVL.

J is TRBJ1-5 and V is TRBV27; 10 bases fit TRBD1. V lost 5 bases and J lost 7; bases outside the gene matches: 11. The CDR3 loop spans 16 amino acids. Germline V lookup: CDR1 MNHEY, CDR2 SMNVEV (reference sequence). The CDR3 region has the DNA TGTGCCAGCAGTCCCCTCGACAGGGGGCGCGAACAGCCCCAGCATTTT. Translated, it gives CASSPLDRGREQPQHF.

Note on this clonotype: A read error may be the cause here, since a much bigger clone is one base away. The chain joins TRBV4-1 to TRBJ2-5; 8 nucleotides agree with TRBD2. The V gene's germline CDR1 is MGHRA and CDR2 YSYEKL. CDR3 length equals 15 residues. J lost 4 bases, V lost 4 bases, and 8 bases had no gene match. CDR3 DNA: TGCGCCAGCAGCCGAACGGGGGGGCCGACAGAGACCCAGTACTTC. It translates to CASSRTGGPTETQYF.

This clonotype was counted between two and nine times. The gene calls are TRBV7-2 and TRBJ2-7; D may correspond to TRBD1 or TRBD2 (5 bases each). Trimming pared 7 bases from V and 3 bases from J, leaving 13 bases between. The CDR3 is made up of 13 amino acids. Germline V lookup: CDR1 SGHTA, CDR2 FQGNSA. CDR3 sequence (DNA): TGTGCCAGCACCCAGGGACGGAACTACGAGCAGTACTTC. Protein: CASTQGRNYEQYF.

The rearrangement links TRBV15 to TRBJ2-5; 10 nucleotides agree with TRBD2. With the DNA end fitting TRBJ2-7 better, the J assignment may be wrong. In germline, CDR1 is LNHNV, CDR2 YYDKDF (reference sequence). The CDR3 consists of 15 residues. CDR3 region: CATSALAGALYEQYF. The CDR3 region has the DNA TGTGCCACCAGCGCTCTAGCGGGGGCACTCTACGAGCAGTACTTC.

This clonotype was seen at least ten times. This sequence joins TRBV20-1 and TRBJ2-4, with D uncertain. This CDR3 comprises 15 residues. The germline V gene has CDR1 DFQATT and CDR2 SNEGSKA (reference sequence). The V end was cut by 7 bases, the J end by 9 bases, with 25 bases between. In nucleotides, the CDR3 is TGCAGTGTACCCAACCGGGTAGAGGCCAAGGGCATTCAGTACTTC. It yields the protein CSVPNRVEAKGIQYF.

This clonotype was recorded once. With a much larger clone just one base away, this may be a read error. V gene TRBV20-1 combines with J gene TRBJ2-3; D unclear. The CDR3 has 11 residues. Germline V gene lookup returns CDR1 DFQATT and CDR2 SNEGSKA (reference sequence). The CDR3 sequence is CSASVYDTQDF. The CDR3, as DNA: TGCAGTGCTAGTGTTTACGATACGCAGGATTTT.

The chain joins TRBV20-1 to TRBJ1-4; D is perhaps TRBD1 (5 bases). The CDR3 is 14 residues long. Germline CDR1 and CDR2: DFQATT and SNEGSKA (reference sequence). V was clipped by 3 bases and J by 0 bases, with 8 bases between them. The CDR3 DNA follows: TGCAGTGCTAGGGGACGGGCAACTAATGAAAAACTGTTTTTT. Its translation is CSARGRATNEKLFF.

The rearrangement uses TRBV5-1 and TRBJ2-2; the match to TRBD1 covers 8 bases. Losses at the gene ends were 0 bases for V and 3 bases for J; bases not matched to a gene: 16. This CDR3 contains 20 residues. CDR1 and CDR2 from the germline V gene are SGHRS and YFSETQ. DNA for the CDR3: TGCGCCAGCAGCTTGGAAGGGACAGGACCATTCGTCATGGACACCGGGGAGCTGTTTTTT. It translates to CASSLEGTGPFVMDTGELFF.

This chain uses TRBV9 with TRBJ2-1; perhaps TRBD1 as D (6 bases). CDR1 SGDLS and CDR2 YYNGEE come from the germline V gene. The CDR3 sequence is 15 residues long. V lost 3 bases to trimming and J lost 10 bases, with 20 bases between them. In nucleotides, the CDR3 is TGTGCCAGCAGCGGGACAGCACTCTCGCCTCAGGAGCAGTTCTTC. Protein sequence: CASSGTALSPQEQFF. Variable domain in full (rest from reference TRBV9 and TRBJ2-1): DSGVTQTPKHLITATGQRVTLRCSPRSGDLSVYWYQQSLDQGLQFLIQYYNGEERAKGNILERFSAQQFPDLHSELNLSSLELGDSALYFCASSGTALSPQEQFFGPGTRLTVL.

The DNA of the CDR3 is TGTGCCAGCAGTGAGTCGACGGTTGGCAATCAGCCCCAGCATTTT. This translates into CASSESTVGNQPQHF. The chain joins TRBV6-1 to TRBJ1-5; D remains unclear. The V and J ends lost 3 bases and 2 bases respectively, with 11 bases between them. The CDR3 spans 15 residues. Per the germline V gene, CDR1 is MNHNS and CDR2 is SASEGT.

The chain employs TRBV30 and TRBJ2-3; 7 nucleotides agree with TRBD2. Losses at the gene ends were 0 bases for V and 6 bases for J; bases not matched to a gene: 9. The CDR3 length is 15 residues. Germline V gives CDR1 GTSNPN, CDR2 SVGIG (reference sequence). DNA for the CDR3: TGTGCCTGGAGTGTAAGGGCGGGAGTGGTCGATACGCAGTATTTT. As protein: CAWSVRAGVVDTQYF.

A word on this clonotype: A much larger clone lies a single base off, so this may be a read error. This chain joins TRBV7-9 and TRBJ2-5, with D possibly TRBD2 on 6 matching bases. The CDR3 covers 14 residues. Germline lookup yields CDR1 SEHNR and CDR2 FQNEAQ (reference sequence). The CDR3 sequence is CTSSTTSSQETQYF. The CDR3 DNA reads TGTACCAGCAGCACAACTAGCTCCCAAGAGACCCAGTACTTC.

CDR3 sequence (DNA): TGTGCCAGCAGTTACAGGGTAGCGGGAGAAAATGAGCAGTTCTTC. Translating gives CASSYRVAGENEQFF. V usage is TRBV6-2 or TRBV6-3 and J usage is TRBJ2-1; 9 bases align to TRBD2. V dropped 2 bases and J dropped 7; count of bases not matched to a gene: 6. The CDR3 totals 15 residues. Germline V lookup: CDR1 MNHEY, CDR2 SVGEGT.

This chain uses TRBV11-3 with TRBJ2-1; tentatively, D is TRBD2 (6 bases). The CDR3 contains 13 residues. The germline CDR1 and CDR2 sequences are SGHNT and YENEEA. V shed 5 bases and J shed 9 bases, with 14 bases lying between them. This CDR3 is CASSLTRGSEQFF. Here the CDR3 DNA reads TGTGCCAGCAGCCTAACACGGGGGAGTGAGCAGTTCTTC.

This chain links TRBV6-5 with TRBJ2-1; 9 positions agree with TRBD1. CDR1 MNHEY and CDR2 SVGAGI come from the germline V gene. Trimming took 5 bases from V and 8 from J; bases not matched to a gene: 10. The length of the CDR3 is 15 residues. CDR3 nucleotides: TGTGCCAGCAGTGCTACCGGGACAGGGATCTATGAGCAGTTCTTC. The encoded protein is CASSATGTGIYEQFF.

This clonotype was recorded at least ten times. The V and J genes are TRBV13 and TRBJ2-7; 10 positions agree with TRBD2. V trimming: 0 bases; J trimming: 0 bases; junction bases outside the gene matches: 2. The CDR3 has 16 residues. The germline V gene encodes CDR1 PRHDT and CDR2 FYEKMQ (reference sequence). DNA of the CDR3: TGTGCCAGCAGCTTAGGTTCTAGCGGGAGCTCCTACGAGCAGTACTTC. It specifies CASSLGSSGSSYEQYF.

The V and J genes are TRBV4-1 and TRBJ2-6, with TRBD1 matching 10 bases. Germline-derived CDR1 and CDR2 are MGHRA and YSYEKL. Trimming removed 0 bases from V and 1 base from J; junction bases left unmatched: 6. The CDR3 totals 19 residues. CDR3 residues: CASSQEAGTGVSGANVLTF. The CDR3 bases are TGCGCCAGCAGCCAAGAGGCCGGGACAGGGGTGTCTGGGGCCAACGTCCTGACTTTC.

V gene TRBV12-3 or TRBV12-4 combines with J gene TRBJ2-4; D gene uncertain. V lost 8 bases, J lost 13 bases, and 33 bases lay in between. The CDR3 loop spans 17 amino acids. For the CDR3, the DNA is TGTGCCAGCCCCAATGGGTCCGGGCGGCCATCATACAATGAGCAGTACTTC. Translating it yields CASPNGSGRPSYNEQYF.

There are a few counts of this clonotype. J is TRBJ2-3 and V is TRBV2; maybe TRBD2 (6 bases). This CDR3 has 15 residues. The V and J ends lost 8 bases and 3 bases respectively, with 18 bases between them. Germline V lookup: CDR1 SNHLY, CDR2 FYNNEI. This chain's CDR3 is CASCHGGGETDTQYF. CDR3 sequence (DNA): TGTGCCAGCTGCCACGGCGGAGGGGAGACAGATACGCAGTATTTT. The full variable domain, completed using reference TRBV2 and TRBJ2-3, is EPEVTQTPSHQVTQMGQEVILRCVPISNHLYFYWYRQILGQKVEFLVSFYNNEISEKSEIFDDQFSVERPDGSNFTLKIRSTKLEDSAMYFCASCHGGGETDTQYFGPGTRLTVL.

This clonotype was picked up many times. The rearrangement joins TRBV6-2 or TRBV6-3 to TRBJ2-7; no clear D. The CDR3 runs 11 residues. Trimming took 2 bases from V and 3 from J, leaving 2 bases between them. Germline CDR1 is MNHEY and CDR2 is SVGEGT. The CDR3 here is CASSYRYEQYF. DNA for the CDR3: TGTGCCAGCAGTTACCGCTACGAGCAGTACTTC.

The CDR3 coding sequence is TGCGCCAGCAGCATTCGACTAGCGGGAGACACCGGGGAGCTGTTTTTT. Its protein product is CASSIRLAGDTGELFF. The V and J genes are TRBV5-1 and TRBJ2-2, with 12 bases lining up with TRBD2. V lost 4 bases to trimming and J lost 3 bases; unmatched junction nucleotides: 4. Germline V gene sequence: CDR1 SGHRS, CDR2 YFSETQ. CDR3 size: 16 residues.

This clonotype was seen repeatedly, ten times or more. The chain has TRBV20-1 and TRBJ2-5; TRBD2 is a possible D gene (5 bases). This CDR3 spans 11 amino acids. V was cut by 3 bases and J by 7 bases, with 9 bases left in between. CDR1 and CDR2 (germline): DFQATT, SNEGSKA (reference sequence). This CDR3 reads CSASGEGTQYF. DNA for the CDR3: TGCAGTGCTAGTGGAGAGGGGACCCAGTACTTC.